This TCR beta chain is from a study of cytomegalovirus exposure and HLA in healthy donors. Whole-study context: Around 79 million unique TCRs, all from HLA-typed donors, were included in an early release of the data. The study's findings and limits: For TCR beta chains, V- and J-gene trimming was later linked to a missense DCLRE1C variant.

13 Jbeta primers and 60 Vbeta primers were used for the PCR. The table came from immunoSEQ multiplex PCR; TCRdb's copy has only in-frame clones and leaves some out. The repertoire includes 130,000 to 150,000 clones, roughly 78% of them detected once, and 2.5% to 3.5% sits in the top ten. This clone was counted many times. The antigen is unknown. V was clipped by 6 bases and J by 2 bases; unmatched bases: 6. The CDR3 is 14 residues long. Germline assignment: CDR1 KGHSH and CDR2 LQKENI. Sequenced: PBMCs. This receptor was identified in a man aged 40-49 years in good health and CMV-seropositive. The V and J genes are TRBV18 and TRBJ1-1; 7 bases are a match to TRBD1. The CDR3 sequence is CASSWDSLNTEAFF. The CDR3, as DNA: TGTGCCAGCTCCTGGGACAGCTTAAACACTGAAGCTTTCTTT.